The text below deals with one T cell receptor beta chain. Its antigen is not known. This could be a read error, since a much larger clone is one nucleotide away. The sample comes from a study of tumor-infiltrating lymphocytes in primary liver carcinoma. Points from the study as a whole: Tumors carried a top-250-clone fraction significantly exceeding that of blood (p = 0.039).

V was trimmed by 0 bases and J by 0 bases, leaving 9 bases between them. The CDR3 runs 15 residues. Germline values: CDR1 MNHNS, CDR2 SASEGT. A primer in the constant region served to generate TCR beta cDNA from 500 ng of total RNA. Employing slightly modified ARM-PCR, three nested multiplex PCR rounds were run, and these gave rise to the TCR beta libraries. In the first two PCR rounds, TRBV1-TRBV30 forward primers were paired with a C-beta reverse primer, and each round lasted roughly 10 cycles. TCRdb re-derived calls from the multiplex PCR reads in MiXCR, one entry per CDR3 protein. The table has approximately 330,000 distinct CDR3 sequences, almost 65% seen once. Extraction also yielded germline DNA, while blood RNA was obtained from unsorted whole blood.

This sequence joins TRBV6-1 and TRBJ2-7, with D unclear. The sample was peripheral blood. The receptor comes from a man between 40 and 49 years old with primary liver carcinoma and hepatitis B virus infection. CDR3 protein: CASSEALPNSYEQYF. The CDR3 coding sequence is TGTGCCAGCAGTGAAGCGCTGCCCAACTCCTACGAGCAGTACTTC.